This T cell receptor (beta chain) was sequenced for a study of beta chain features in type 1 diabetes. Study-wide background: Across the samples, approximately 98,000,000 sorted cells were examined in total.

As every portion of the isolated RNA was reverse transcribed, the sequencing read expressed TCRB transcripts. The protocol was immunoSEQ multiplex PCR, while the TCRdb copy is restricted to in-frame clones and leaves out a portion. The table has 30,000 to 45,000 clones, 64% seen once. The V end lost 1 base, the J end lost 3 bases, and 10 bases lay between the germline ends. Per the germline V gene, CDR1 is LGHNA and CDR2 is YNFKEQ. This CDR3 is 15 amino acids long. The chain has TRBV4-2 and TRBJ2-1; the D gene is possibly TRBD1 (5 bases). Material for sequencing was Tregs from blood. The clonotype was recovered from a woman in her thirties in good health. CDR3 protein: CASSQGAQGYNEQFF. As DNA, the CDR3 is TGTGCCAGCAGCCAAGGAGCGCAGGGCTACAATGAGCAGTTCTTC.